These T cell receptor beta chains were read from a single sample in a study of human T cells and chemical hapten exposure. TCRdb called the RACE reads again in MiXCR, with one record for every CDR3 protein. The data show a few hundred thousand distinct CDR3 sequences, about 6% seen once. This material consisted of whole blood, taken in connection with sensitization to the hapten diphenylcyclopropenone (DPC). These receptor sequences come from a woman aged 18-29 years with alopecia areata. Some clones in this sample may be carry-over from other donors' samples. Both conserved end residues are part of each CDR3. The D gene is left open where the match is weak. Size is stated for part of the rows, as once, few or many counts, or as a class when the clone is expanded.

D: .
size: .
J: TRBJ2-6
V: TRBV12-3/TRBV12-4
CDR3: CASSVVQSGANVLTF
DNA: TGTGCCAGCAGTGTTGTCCAATCTGGGGCCAACGTCCTGACTTTC

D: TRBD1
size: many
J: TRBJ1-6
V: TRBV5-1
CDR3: CASSPDRGGGSPLHF
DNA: TGCGCCAGCAGCCCCGACAGGGGTGGCGGCTCACCCCTCCACTTT

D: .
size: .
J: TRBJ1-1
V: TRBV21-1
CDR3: CASSKAREGWNTEAFF
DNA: TGTGCCAGCAGCAAAGCTAGGGAAGGGTGGAACACTGAAGCTTTCTTT

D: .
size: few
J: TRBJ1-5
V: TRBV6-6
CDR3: CASSFGDGQPQHF
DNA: TGTGCCAGCAGTTTCGGGGACGGGCAGCCCCAGCATTTT

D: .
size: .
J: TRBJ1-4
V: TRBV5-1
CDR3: CASSLGPGDEKLFF
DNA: TGCGCCAGCAGCTTGGGGCCAGGCGACGAAAAACTGTTTTTT

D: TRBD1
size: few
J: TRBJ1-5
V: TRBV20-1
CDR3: CSARIAGGVNQPQHF
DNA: TGCAGTGCTAGGATAGCAGGGGGCGTCAATCAGCCCCAGCATTTT

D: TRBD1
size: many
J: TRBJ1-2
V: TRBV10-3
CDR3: CAIRKGQPLNYGYTF
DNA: TGTGCCATCAGAAAGGGACAGCCTTTGAACTATGGCTACACCTTC

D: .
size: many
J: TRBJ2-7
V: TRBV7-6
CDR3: CASSLGGPVGDSAYEQYF
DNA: TGTGCCAGCAGCTTAGGGGGCCCGGTAGGGGATAGCGCCTACGAGCAGTACTTC

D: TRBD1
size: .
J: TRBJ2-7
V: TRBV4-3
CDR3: CASSQGTGENEQYF
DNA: TGCGCCAGCAGCCAAGGGACAGGGGAAAACGAGCAGTACTTC

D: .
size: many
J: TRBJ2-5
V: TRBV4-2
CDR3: CASSQDSRQETQYF
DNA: TGTGCCAGCAGCCAAGATTCGCGGCAAGAGACCCAGTACTTC

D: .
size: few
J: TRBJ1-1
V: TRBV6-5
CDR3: CASSSQRGRDTEAFF
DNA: TGTGCCAGCAGTTCCCAAAGGGGAAGGGACACTGAAGCTTTCTTT

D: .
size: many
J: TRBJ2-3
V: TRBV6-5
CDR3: CASSYRGRTDTQYF
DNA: TGTGCCAGCAGTTACAGGGGCCGCACAGATACGCAGTATTTT

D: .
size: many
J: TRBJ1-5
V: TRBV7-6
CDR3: CASSLARENQPQHF
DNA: TGTGCCAGCAGCTTAGCGAGGGAAAATCAGCCCCAGCATTTT

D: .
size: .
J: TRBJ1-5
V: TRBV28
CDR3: CASSPQALTTRQPQHF
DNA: TGTGCCAGCAGTCCCCAGGCGCTAACCACCCGTCAGCCCCAGCATTTT

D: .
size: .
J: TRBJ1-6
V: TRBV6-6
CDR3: CASCFNDSPLHF
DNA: TGTGCCAGCTGCTTTAACGATTCACCCCTCCACTTT

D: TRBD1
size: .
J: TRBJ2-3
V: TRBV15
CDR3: CATSRDQSGTAQYF
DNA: TGTGCCACCAGCAGAGATCAGTCCGGGACAGCGCAGTATTTT

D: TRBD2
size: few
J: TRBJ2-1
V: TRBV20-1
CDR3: CSANPSGGWNEQFF
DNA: TGCAGTGCAAACCCTAGCGGGGGGTGGAATGAGCAGTTCTTC

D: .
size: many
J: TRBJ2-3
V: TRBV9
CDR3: CASSVSDYSTDTQYF
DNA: TGTGCCAGCAGCGTAAGTGATTATAGCACAGATACGCAGTATTTT

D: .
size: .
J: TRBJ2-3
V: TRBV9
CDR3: CASSVEQGRDTQYF
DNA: TGTGCCAGCAGCGTAGAACAGGGTAGAGATACGCAGTATTTT

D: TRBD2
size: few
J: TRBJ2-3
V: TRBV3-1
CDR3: CASSLVLAGTDTQYF
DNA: TGTGCCAGCAGCCTGGTGCTAGCGGGGACAGATACGCAGTATTTT

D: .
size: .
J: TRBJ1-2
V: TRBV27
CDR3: CASSQTGLNYGYTF
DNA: TGTGCCAGCAGTCAGACAGGTCTGAACTATGGCTACACCTTC

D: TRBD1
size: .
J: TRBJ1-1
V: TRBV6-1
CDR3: CASSFTGQGVTEAFF
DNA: TGTGCCAGCAGCTTCACCGGACAGGGGGTAACTGAAGCTTTCTTT

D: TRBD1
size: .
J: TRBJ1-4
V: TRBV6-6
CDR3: CASSQNRGTNEKLFF
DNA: TGTGCCAGCAGTCAAAACAGGGGAACTAATGAAAAACTGTTTTTT

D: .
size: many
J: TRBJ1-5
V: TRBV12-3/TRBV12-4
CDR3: CATVLAANQPQHF
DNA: TGTGCCACGGTTCTGGCAGCAAATCAGCCCCAGCATTTT

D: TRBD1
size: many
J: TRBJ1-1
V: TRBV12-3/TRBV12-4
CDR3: CASSRNRGVVAEAFF
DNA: TGTGCCAGCAGTCGCAACAGGGGTGTCGTGGCTGAAGCTTTCTTT

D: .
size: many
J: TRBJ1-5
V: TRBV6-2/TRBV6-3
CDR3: CASSYSGANNQPQHF
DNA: TGTGCCAGCAGTTACTCTGGGGCAAACAATCAGCCCCAGCATTTT

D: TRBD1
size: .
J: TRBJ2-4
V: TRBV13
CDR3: CASSIWTGYSQNIQYF
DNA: TGTGCCAGCAGCATCTGGACAGGTTATAGCCAAAACATTCAGTACTTC

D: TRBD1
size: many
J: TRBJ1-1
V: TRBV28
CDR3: CASRIYSGTGEGGTEAFF
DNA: TGTGCCAGCAGGATCTATTCCGGGACAGGGGAGGGAGGCACTGAAGCTTTCTTT

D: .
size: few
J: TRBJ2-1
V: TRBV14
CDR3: CASSQWAGSSYNEQFF
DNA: TGTGCCAGCAGCCAGTGGGCGGGGAGCTCCTACAATGAGCAGTTCTTC